The next 21 T cell receptor beta chains were all read from a single sample in a study of cytomegalovirus exposure and HLA in healthy donors. With 60 Vbeta and 13 Jbeta primers, the PCR was carried out. Method: immunoSEQ multiplex PCR; TCRdb's copy keeps in-frame clones and lacks some. The profile shows some 71,000 clones, 70% to 80% of them singletons. The specimen sequenced was PBMCs. The receptor source for this set is a woman between 45 and 60 years old in good health and CMV-seropositive.

The chain uses TRBV28 and TRBJ1-5, with TRBD1 matching over 10 bases. Germline values: CDR1 MDHEN, CDR2 SYDVKM. V was pared by 4 bases and J by 7 bases, with 10 bases of the junction left unmatched. CDR3 length: 16 residues. The CDR3 coding sequence is TGTGCCAGCAGTTCCGCCGGGACAGGGGAGATACAGCCCCAGCATTTT. It specifies CASSSAGTGEIQPQHF. The variable domain in full, completed from reference TRBV28 and TRBJ1-5, reads DVKVTQSSRYLVKRTGEKVFLECVQDMDHENMFWYRQDPGLGLRLIYFSYDVKMKEKGDIPEGYSVSREKKERFSLILESASTNQTSMYLCASSSAGTGEIQPQHFGDGTRLSIL.

The chain combines TRBV7-2 with TRBJ2-7, with 8 positions matching TRBD2. The CDR3 has 14 amino acids. Germline values: CDR1 SGHTA, CDR2 FQGNSA. V trimming: 3 bases; J trimming: 7 bases; junction bases outside the gene matches: 8. This chain's CDR3 is CASSFSGALGEQYF. As DNA, the CDR3 is TGTGCCAGCAGCTTTAGCGGGGCCTTAGGGGAGCAGTACTTC.

The V and J genes are TRBV7-2 and TRBJ2-5; 11 positions match TRBD2. This CDR3 is built from 16 residues. Trimming at V came to 3 bases and at J to 5 bases, leaving 8 bases not matched to a gene. CDR1 and CDR2 (germline): SGHTA, FQGNSA. CDR3 in DNA: TGTGCCAGCAGCTTTATGAGTAGCGGGGGGGGCGAGACCCAGTACTTC. Protein: CASSFMSSGGGETQYF.

The V and J genes are TRBV5-4 and TRBJ2-5; 8 nucleotides line up with TRBD1. Trimming at V came to 4 bases and at J to 4 bases, leaving 9 bases not matched to a gene. The CDR3 runs to 15 residues. From germline, CDR1 is SGHNT and CDR2 YYREEE (reference sequence). The CDR3 nucleotides read TGTGCCAGCAGCGGGAGACAGGGGAGAGGAGAGACCCAGTACTTC. Amino acids: CASSGRQGRGETQYF.

The rearrangement links TRBV4-3 to TRBJ2-2; D ambiguous. Trimming shortened V by 3 bases and J by 1 base, and 9 bases separated the two germline ends. The CDR3 covers 15 residues. Germline values: CDR1 LGHNA, CDR2 YSLEER. In DNA form, the CDR3 reads TGCGCCAGCAGCCACGACAACTTGAACACCGGGGAGCTGTTTTTT. It encodes CASSHDNLNTGELFF.

This chain uses TRBV11-3 with TRBJ2-3, with 12 nucleotides matching TRBD1. This CDR3 comprises 17 residues. V lost 2 bases, J lost 1 base, and 4 bases stayed unmatched. Germline V gives CDR1 SGHNT, CDR2 YENEEA. In DNA form, the CDR3 reads TGTGCCAGCAGCTTACGGGGACAGGGGGCGGGCACAGATACGCAGTATTTT. Its protein product is CASSLRGQGAGTDTQYF. The variable domain in full, with the rest retrieved from reference TRBV11-3 and TRBJ2-3, is EAGVVQSPRYKIIEKKQPVAFWCNPISGHNTLYWYLQNLGQGPELLIRYENEEAVDDSQLPKDRFSAERLKGVDSTLKIQPAELGDSAVYLCASSLRGQGAGTDTQYFGPGTRLTVL.

V usage is TRBV6-5 and J usage is TRBJ1-1; 8 bases match TRBD1. Germline loops: CDR1 MNHEY, CDR2 SVGAGI. V lost 0 bases, J lost 7 bases, and 7 bases stayed unmatched. This CDR3 spans 15 amino acids. DNA for the CDR3: TGTGCCAGCAGTTACTCGCCCAGGGGGCGGTATGAAGCTTTCTTT. Translating gives CASSYSPRGRYEAFF.

This clone appeared a single time. The genes are TRBV5-6 and TRBJ1-2; D might be TRBD1 (6 bases). CDR1 is SGHDT and CDR2 is YYEEEE in the germline V gene. CDR3 length: 11 residues. The V end was cut by 6 bases, the J end by 7 bases, with 10 bases between. The CDR3: CASTRGAGYTF. CDR3 sequence (DNA): TGTGCCAGCACCCGGGGGGCTGGCTACACCTTC.

The V and J genes are TRBV5-1 and TRBJ1-1; D might be TRBD1 (6 bases). The CDR3 loop spans 14 amino acids. Germline lookup yields CDR1 SGHRS and CDR2 YFSETQ. V dropped 0 bases and J dropped 10 bases, with 16 bases sitting between them. CDR3 sequence: CASSLEGQGLGAFF. DNA for the CDR3: TGCGCCAGCAGCTTGGAGGGGCAGGGGTTGGGAGCTTTCTTT. The entire variable domain, with the rest obtained from reference TRBV5-1 and TRBJ1-1, is as follows: KAGVTQTPRYLIKTRGQQVTLSCSPISGHRSVSWYQQTPGQGLQFLFEYFSETQRNKGNFPGRFSGRQFSNSRSEMNVSTLELGDSALYLCASSLEGQGLGAFFGQGTRLTVV.

This rearrangement joins TRBV6-6 to TRBJ2-2; the D is unclear. Germline V gene sequence: CDR1 MNHNY, CDR2 SVGAGI (reference sequence). Trimming shortened V by 9 bases and J by 3 bases, and 20 bases separated the two germline ends. The CDR3 has 16 residues. The CDR3 protein is CASRPIGNEDTGELFF. The CDR3 bases are TGTGCCAGTAGGCCCATTGGCAATGAGGACACCGGGGAGCTGTTTTTT.

This clone was seen ten or more times. This chain links TRBV5-1 with TRBJ2-7, with a possible D match to TRBD1 (6 bases). Per germline, CDR1 SGHRS and CDR2 YFSETQ. The CDR3 is 14 residues long. V lost 4 bases and J 3 bases, leaving 14 bases between the germline ends. CDR3 protein: CASSPSQGYYEQYF. The CDR3 DNA is TGCGCCAGCAGCCCCTCCCAGGGGTACTACGAGCAGTACTTC.

The V gene is TRBV7-9, the J gene TRBJ1-2, with D perhaps TRBD1 (6 bases). The V gene's germline CDR1 is SEHNR and CDR2 FQNEAQ (reference sequence). The V gene lost 4 bases and the J gene lost 2 bases, with 8 bases spanning the gap. The CDR3 loop spans 13 amino acids. CDR3 in DNA: TGTGCCAGCAGCTGGACAGAGAACTATGGCTACACCTTC. It codes for CASSWTENYGYTF.

V is TRBV2 and J is TRBJ2-1, with TRBD2 matching over 8 bases. This CDR3 spans 15 amino acids. The ends lost 6 bases at V and 9 bases at J; junction bases unmatched: 13. Looked up from germline, CDR1 is SNHLY and CDR2 is FYNNEI. The CDR3 region is CASRPGLGSFGEQFF. For the CDR3, the DNA is TGTGCCAGCAGACCGGGACTAGGGTCTTTCGGTGAGCAGTTCTTC.

The chain combines TRBV7-7 with TRBJ2-1; 7 bases match TRBD1. In germline, CDR1 is SSHAT, CDR2 FNYEAQ (reference sequence). V was clipped by 5 bases and J by 6 bases; unmatched bases: 4. The CDR3 spans 13 residues. The CDR3 reads CASSTRQGNEQFF. DNA for the CDR3: TGTGCCAGCAGCACTCGACAGGGCAATGAGCAGTTCTTC.

The genes are TRBV28 and TRBJ1-5; D not certain. The V end was cut by 6 bases, the J end by 1 base, with 4 bases between. Germline V gene lookup returns CDR1 MDHEN and CDR2 SYDVKM. CDR3 length: 12 amino acids. The CDR3 protein is CASRQSNQPQHF. CDR3 coding DNA: TGTGCCAGCAGGCAGAGCAATCAGCCCCAGCATTTT.

V gene TRBV19 combines with J gene TRBJ1-1, with D maybe TRBD1 (6 bases). Germline CDR1 LNHDA, CDR2 SQIVND (reference sequence). V was shortened by 3 bases and J by 6 bases, with 11 bases between the two germline ends. CDR3 length equals 13 residues. CDR3 sequence (DNA): TGTGCCAGTAGTATGCTAGGGGGTTCTGAAGCTTTCTTT. Translation gives CASSMLGGSEAFF.

This rearrangement joins TRBV7-9 to TRBJ1-2; TRBD1 agrees at 7 bases. V lost 2 bases to trimming and J lost 7 bases; unmatched junction nucleotides: 7. This CDR3 is 14 amino acids long. Per germline, CDR1 SEHNR and CDR2 FQNEAQ (reference sequence). The DNA for the CDR3 is TGTGCCAGCAGCTTAAACACAGGGGAAGGTGGCTACACCTTC. Its translation is CASSLNTGEGGYTF.

This clone was detected a few times. Other DNA sequences in this specimen translate into the identical CDR3. V and J are TRBV6-5 and TRBJ2-3, with 9 positions matching TRBD2. V was pared by 2 bases and J by 3 bases, with 3 bases of the junction left unmatched. The length of the CDR3 is 15 residues. CDR1 is MNHEY and CDR2 is SVGAGI in the germline V gene. CDR3 in DNA: TGTGCCAGCAGTTACAGCGGGGGGCCGACAGATACGCAGTATTTT. This gives the protein CASSYSGGPTDTQYF.

The chain employs TRBV6-1 and TRBJ2-2, with no clear D. Trimming cost V 5 bases and J 0 bases, with 13 bases left between them. Germline V gene lookup returns CDR1 MNHNS and CDR2 SASEGT. This CDR3 is 16 amino acids long. The CDR3 nucleotides read TGTGCCAGCAGTCAAGGGCGACTGACGAACACCGGGGAGCTGTTTTTT. Translating gives CASSQGRLTNTGELFF.

The chain recombines TRBV5-6 with TRBJ1-2; possibly TRBD1 for D (6 bases). This CDR3 has 12 residues. Trimming took off 2 bases at V and 5 bases at J, with 7 bases between the two ends. CDR1 and CDR2 (germline): SGHDT, YYEEEE. The DNA for the CDR3 is TGTGCCAGCAGCTTACAGGGTTATGGCTACACCTTC. Translation gives CASSLQGYGYTF.

This clone has only one observation. The rearrangement uses TRBV5-8 and TRBJ2-7; a weak D match, TRBD2 (6 bases). V was clipped by 4 bases and J by 7 bases, with 18 bases between them. Germline-derived CDR1 and CDR2 are SGHTS and YDEGEE. The length of the CDR3 is 14 residues. The CDR3 sequence: CASSLQGFAGEQYF. CDR3 DNA: TGTGCCAGCAGCCTCCAGGGCTTTGCGGGGGAGCAGTACTTC. The full variable domain, in which reference TRBV5-8 and TRBJ2-7 provide the parts outside the CDR3, is EAGVTQSPTHLIKTRGQQATLRCSPISGHTSVYWYQQALGLGLQFLLWYDEGEERNRGNFPPRFSGRQFPNYSSELNVNALELEDSALYLCASSLQGFAGEQYFGPGTRLTVT.